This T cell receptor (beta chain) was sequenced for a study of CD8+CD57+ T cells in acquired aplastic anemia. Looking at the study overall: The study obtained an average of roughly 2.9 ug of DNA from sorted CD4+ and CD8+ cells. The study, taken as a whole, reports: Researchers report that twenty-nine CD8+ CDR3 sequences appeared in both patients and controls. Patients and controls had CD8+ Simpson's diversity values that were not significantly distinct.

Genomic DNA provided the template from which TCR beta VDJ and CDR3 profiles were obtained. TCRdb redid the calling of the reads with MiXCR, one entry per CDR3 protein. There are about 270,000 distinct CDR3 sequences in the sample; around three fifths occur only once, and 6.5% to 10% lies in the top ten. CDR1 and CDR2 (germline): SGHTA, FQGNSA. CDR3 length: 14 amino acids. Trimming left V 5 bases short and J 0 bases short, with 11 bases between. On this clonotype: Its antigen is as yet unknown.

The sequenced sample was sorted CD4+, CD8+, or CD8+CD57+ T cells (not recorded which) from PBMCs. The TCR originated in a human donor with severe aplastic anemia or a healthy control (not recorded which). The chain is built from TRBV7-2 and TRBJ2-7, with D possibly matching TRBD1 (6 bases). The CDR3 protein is CASSDRRSSYEQYF. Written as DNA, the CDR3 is TGTGCCAGCAGCGACAGGAGGAGCTCCTACGAGCAGTACTTC. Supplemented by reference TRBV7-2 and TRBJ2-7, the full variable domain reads GAGVSQSPSNKVTEKGKDVELRCDPISGHTALYWYRQSLGQGLEFLIYFQGNSAPDKSGLPSDRFSAERTGGSVSTLTIQRTQQEDSAVYLCASSDRRSSYEQYFGPGTRLTVT.